The next 31 T cell receptor beta chains were all read from a single sample in a study of read filtering for tumor transcriptome and immune sequencing. From roughly 390 ng of RNA, a library with molecular barcoded alpha/delta and beta/gamma adaptors was made. Each CDR3 protein is one row after TCRdb ran MiXCR on the reads. The sample has 50,000 to 65,000 distinct CDR3 sequences; around 19% are singletons. Sequencing used a population of CD138-negative cells sorted from bone marrow. The receptors derive from a donor at least 40 years old with multiple myeloma.

Of note for this clonotype: This may come from a read error, since a much larger clone is one base off. The chain has TRBV6-6 and TRBJ1-5; TRBD1 matches at 7 bases. The CDR3 is made up of 14 amino acids. Germline CDR1 MNHNY, CDR2 SVGAGI (reference sequence). Trimming removed 6 bases from V and 5 bases from J; junction bases left unmatched: 7. The DNA of the CDR3 is TGTGCCAGCAGACGCGAGGGGGCAGATCAGCCCCAGCATTTT. This gives the protein CASRREGADQPQHF.

This clonotype was recorded at least ten times. V and J are TRBV20-1 and TRBJ2-1; D tentatively reads TRBD1 or TRBD2 (5 bases each). V was clipped by 3 bases and J by 4 bases, with 25 bases between them. CDR3 length: 18 residues. Germline values: CDR1 DFQATT, CDR2 SNEGSKA (reference sequence). CDR3 in DNA: TGCAGTGCTAGGTGGGGGAATCAAGTTGGGGAGTTTTACAATGAGCAGTTCTTC. Translating it yields CSARWGNQVGEFYNEQFF.

This clonotype has a count of ten or more. Written as DNA, the CDR3 is TGCAGTGCTAGAGCCGGAGATACGCAGTATTTT. It translates to CSARAGDTQYF. V gene TRBV20-1 combines with J gene TRBJ2-3; D is ambiguous. Trimming cost V 1 base and J 5 bases, with 4 bases left between them. From germline, CDR1 is DFQATT and CDR2 SNEGSKA (reference sequence). This CDR3 contains 11 residues.

A remark on this clonotype: A much larger clonotype is one base distant, so this may be a read error. The J gene is TRBJ2-5, the V gene TRBV28; the D is unclear. The CDR3 is made up of 13 amino acids. Germline V gives CDR1 MDHEN, CDR2 SYDVKM. The CDR3 is CTSSFGRIETQYF. The CDR3 coding sequence is TGTACCAGCAGTTTTGGTCGGATAGAGACCCAGTACTTC. The variable domain in full, with the rest retrieved from reference TRBV28 and TRBJ2-5, is DVKVTQSSRYLVKRTGEKVFLECVQDMDHENMFWYRQDPGLGLRLIYFSYDVKMKEKGDIPEGYSVSREKKERFSLILESASTNQTSMYLCTSSFGRIETQYFGPGTRLLVL.

Ten or more counts support this clonotype. The chain carries TRBV29-1 and TRBJ1-2; D is ambiguous. The length of the CDR3 is 13 residues. Germline V gene data show CDR1 as SQVTM and CDR2 as ANQGSEA. V gave up 1 base and J gave up 2 bases, with 8 bases separating them. The CDR3 loop is CSVEAIGNYGYTF. The CDR3 DNA sequence: TGCAGCGTTGAAGCCATAGGAAACTATGGCTACACCTTC.

As regards this clonotype: It may be a read error: a sequence one base away is much more abundant. V is TRBV5-1 and J is TRBJ2-3; possible D gene TRBD2, 6 bases. Germline CDR1 is SGHRS and CDR2 is YFSETQ. CDR3 length: 16 residues. Trimming cost V 0 bases and J 4 bases, with 15 bases left between them. In DNA, the CDR3 is TGCGCCAGCAGCTTGGCCGGGCTAGCGAGCTCAGATACGCAGTATTTT. It is translated as CASSLAGLASSDTQYF.

This clonotype was counted ten times or more. The V gene is TRBV21-1, the J gene TRBJ1-1. TRBV21-1 is annotated as a pseudogene. The CDR3 extends over 15 amino acids. The CDR3 here is CASSKDLRSNTEAFF. The CDR3 coding sequence is TGTGCCAGCAGCAAAGACCTCAGATCGAACACTGAAGCTTTCTTT.

This clonotype has ten or more counts. The chain couples TRBV6-6 to TRBJ2-1; 7 bases agree with TRBD1. Trimming at V came to 4 bases and at J to 5 bases, leaving 11 bases not matched to a gene. The CDR3 sequence is 16 residues long. Germline V CDR1 and CDR2: MNHNY, SVGAGI (reference sequence). The CDR3 sequence: CASSSRQGVLDNEQFF. The CDR3 DNA follows: TGTGCCAGCAGTTCCCGACAGGGAGTCCTTGACAATGAGCAGTTCTTC.

Many counts were recorded for this clonotype. The V gene is TRBV20-1, the J gene TRBJ2-1; 7 bases align to TRBD2. V was pared by 5 bases and J by 3 bases, with 7 bases of the junction left unmatched. The CDR3 consists of 14 residues. CDR1 and CDR2 (germline): DFQATT, SNEGSKA (reference sequence). CDR3 in amino acids: CSAQREGFYNEQFF. The CDR3 DNA reads as TGCAGTGCTCAGCGGGAAGGGTTCTACAATGAGCAGTTCTTC.

The chain employs TRBV14 and TRBJ1-3; no clear D. Germline V CDR1 and CDR2: SGHDN, FVKESK. With 4 bases removed from V and 0 bases from J, the gap between germline ends came to 10 bases. The CDR3 contains 15 residues. The CDR3 region is CASSLGGNSGNTIYF. CDR3 coding DNA: TGTGCCAGCAGCCTCGGCGGGAACTCTGGAAACACCATATATTTT. The entire variable domain, with the rest obtained from reference TRBV14 and TRBJ1-3, is as follows: EAGVTQFPSHSVIEKGQTVTLRCDPISGHDNLYWYRRVMGKEIKFLLHFVKESKQDESGMPNNRFLAERTGGTYSTLKVQPAELEDSGVYFCASSLGGNSGNTIYFGEGSWLTVV.

With respect to this clonotype: A much larger clone is a single base away; this may be a read error. V usage is TRBV6-5 and J usage is TRBJ1-1; D is possibly TRBD1 (6 bases). The CDR3 totals 12 residues. Germline-derived CDR1 and CDR2 are MNHEY and SVGAGI. CDR3 in amino acids: CASRDLWGAASF. CDR3 DNA: TGTGCCAGCAGAGACCTTTGGGGGGCCGCTTCCTTT.

This clonotype was counted ten times or more. The CDR3 DNA follows: TGTGCCAGCAGTGAATGGGACAGGGTAATTCGGAGCTCCTACAATGAGCAGTTCTTC. Its translation: CASSEWDRVIRSSYNEQFF. This chain joins TRBV6-1 and TRBJ2-1; 9 bases are a match to TRBD1. V dropped 2 bases and J dropped 0; count of bases not matched to a gene: 11. This CDR3 is 19 amino acids long. Germline-derived CDR1 and CDR2 are MNHNS and SASEGT.

Concerning this clonotype: A far larger clone is only one base removed, so a read error is likely. The rearrangement joins TRBV7-6 to TRBJ2-1; a weak D match, TRBD2 (6 bases). CDR1 is SGHVS and CDR2 is FNYEAQ in the germline V gene. Trimming took 5 bases from V and 4 from J, leaving 15 bases between them. This CDR3 has 15 residues. The CDR3 region is CASSARTNGYNEQFF. The DNA of the CDR3 is TGTGCCAGCAGCGCCCGGACTAACGGTTACAATGAGCAGTTCTTC.

The gene calls are TRBV19 and TRBJ1-5; a weak D match, TRBD1 (5 bases). CDR3 size: 18 residues. V lost 4 bases and J lost 1, with 20 bases in between. CDR1 and CDR2 from the germline V gene are LNHDA and SQIVND (reference sequence). CDR3 sequence: CASSTGAGGRGSNQPQHF. The CDR3 DNA is TGTGCCAGTAGTACCGGGGCAGGAGGGCGAGGGAGCAATCAGCCCCAGCATTTT.

This clonotype has ten or more counts. The J gene is TRBJ2-1, the V gene TRBV20-1; D gene uncertain. This CDR3 contains 12 residues. Deletions cut 7 bases from V and 8 bases from J, with 15 bases between. Germline CDR1 DFQATT, CDR2 SNEGSKA (reference sequence). CDR3 residues: CSVFRMVDEQFF. DNA for the CDR3: TGCAGTGTGTTTAGGATGGTTGATGAGCAGTTCTTC.

This clonotype was seen many times. The chain recombines TRBV7-3 with TRBJ2-1; maybe TRBD2 (5 bases). Trimming stripped 5 bases from V and 6 bases from J, with 17 bases between. From germline, CDR1 is SGHTA and CDR2 FQGTGA. This CDR3 region has 15 residues. The CDR3 DNA is TGTGCCAGCAGCCCCGACGGGATAGGGTCCAATGAGCAGTTCTTC. Residues: CASSPDGIGSNEQFF.

This clonotype has ten or more counts. The CDR3 DNA reads as TGCAGTGCTAGAGATAACGGGAGGGCCGAGGAGACCCAGTACTTC. Protein product: CSARDNGRAEETQYF. This sequence joins TRBV20-1 and TRBJ2-5, with 8 bases aligning to TRBD2. Germline CDR1 is DFQATT and CDR2 is SNEGSKA (reference sequence). V lost 0 bases and J lost 5; bases outside the gene matches: 8. There are 15 residues in the CDR3.

This clonotype rates as medium-sized. The chain uses TRBV5-1 and TRBJ2-3; TRBD2 matches at 8 bases. CDR3 size: 16 residues. Germline assignment: CDR1 SGHRS and CDR2 YFSETQ. Germline trimming cut 1 base from V and 0 bases from J; bases unmatched to any gene: 4. CDR3 amino acids: CASSLNGRASTDTQYF. Here the CDR3 DNA reads TGCGCCAGCAGCTTGAACGGGAGGGCGAGCACAGATACGCAGTATTTT.

The chain is built from TRBV11-2 and TRBJ2-6; D remains ambiguous. Trimming left V 2 bases short and J 4 bases short, with 15 bases between. The germline gives CDR1 SGHAT, CDR2 FQNNGV. The CDR3 spans 17 residues. CDR3 sequence: CASSLNGHGSGANVLTF. CDR3 bases: TGTGCCAGCAGCTTAAACGGTCACGGGTCCGGGGCCAACGTCCTGACTTTC.

The rearrangement links TRBV5-1 to TRBJ2-2; the D gene is possibly TRBD1 (6 bases). This CDR3 has 15 residues. Trimming shortened V by 0 bases and J by 5 bases, and 11 bases separated the two germline ends. Germline V CDR1 and CDR2: SGHRS, YFSETQ. The CDR3 reads CASSLDWGLTGELFF. In nucleotides, the CDR3 is TGCGCCAGCAGCTTGGATTGGGGGCTTACCGGGGAGCTGTTTTTT.

The V and J genes are TRBV19 and TRBJ1-5; the D is unclear. The CDR3 extends over 17 amino acids. CDR1 LNHDA and CDR2 SQIVND come from the germline V gene (reference sequence). Trimming pared 4 bases from V and 12 bases from J, leaving 28 bases between. The CDR3 region is CASSTSANYYSGHRQHF. The DNA of the CDR3 is TGTGCCAGTAGTACCTCAGCGAATTATTATAGCGGTCATCGCCAGCATTTT. The whole variable domain, filled in from reference TRBV19 and TRBJ1-5, reads DGGITQSPKYLFRKEGQNVTLSCEQNLNHDAMYWYRQDPGQGLRLIYYSQIVNDFQKGDIAEGYSVSREKKESFPLTVTSAQKNPTAFYLCASSTSANYYSGHRQHFGDGTRLSIL.

The genes are TRBV18 and TRBJ2-5; D remains ambiguous. The germline CDR1 and CDR2 sequences are KGHSH and LQKENI. Trimming removed 2 bases at V and 2 bases at J, with 12 bases between. This CDR3 spans 15 amino acids. The CDR3 loop is CASSPDPGPQETQYF. The CDR3 nucleotides are TGTGCCAGCTCACCAGATCCGGGTCCTCAAGAGACCCAGTACTTC. The whole variable domain, filled in from reference TRBV18 and TRBJ2-5, reads NAGVMQNPRHLVRRRGQEARLRCSPMKGHSHVYWYRQLPEEGLKFMVYLQKENIIDESGMPKERFSAEFPKEGPSILRIQQVVRGDSAAYFCASSPDPGPQETQYFGPGTRLLVL.

This sequence joins TRBV7-3 and TRBJ1-1; TRBD1 matches 10 bases. Germline CDR1 SGHTA, CDR2 FQGTGA. The CDR3 runs to 15 residues. With 2 bases clipped from V and 0 bases from J, the junction kept 0 bases outside the gene matches. The CDR3 protein is CASSLGTGVNTEAFF. In nucleotides, the CDR3 is TGTGCCAGCAGCTTAGGGACAGGGGTGAACACTGAAGCTTTCTTT.

In its sample, this clonotype was seen many times. V is TRBV28 and J is TRBJ2-1; 16 bases are shared with TRBD2. Losses at the gene ends were 7 bases for V and 8 bases for J; bases not matched to a gene: 14. The CDR3 loop spans 18 amino acids. Germline V gene data show CDR1 as MDHEN and CDR2 as SYDVKM. DNA for the CDR3: TGTGCCAGCACTAGTTCGTTAGGGACTAGCGGGAGGGCCGATGAGCAGTTCTTC. It encodes CASTSSLGTSGRADEQFF.

In this sample, this clonotype turned up many times. CDR3 sequence reads: CASSKALGGPVDSNQPQHF. DNA of the CDR3: TGTGCCAGCAGCAAAGCACTTGGTGGCCCGGTCGATAGCAATCAGCCCCAGCATTTT. V usage is TRBV21-1 and J usage is TRBJ1-5; the D call in the table, TRBD1, was not verified against the DNA. TRBV21-1 counts as a pseudogene. The length of the CDR3 is 19 residues.

This clonotype is labeled as medium-sized. The chain employs TRBV20-1 and TRBJ2-1; no clear D gene. The CDR3 is 13 residues long. CDR1 and CDR2 from the germline V gene are DFQATT and SNEGSKA (reference sequence). V lost 6 bases to trimming and J lost 6 bases, with 15 bases between them. The chain's CDR3 is CSAPITLGNEQFF. The CDR3 DNA reads as TGCAGTGCCCCAATAACATTGGGCAATGAGCAGTTCTTC.

This clonotype is judged medium-sized. The chain recombines TRBV2 with TRBJ2-1, with D tentatively TRBD2 (6 bases). Germline values: CDR1 SNHLY, CDR2 FYNNEI. V was pared by 6 bases and J by 9 bases, with 12 bases between. The CDR3 sequence is 12 residues long. The CDR3: CASSVYSGEQFF. CDR3 sequence (DNA): TGTGCCAGCAGCGTATATAGCGGTGAGCAGTTCTTC.

This clonotype came up many times. V and J are TRBV6-5 and TRBJ1-3; D is unresolved. V was trimmed by 3 bases and J by 4 bases, leaving 10 bases between them. The CDR3 runs 14 residues. Germline V lookup: CDR1 MNHEY, CDR2 SVGAGI. The CDR3 coding sequence is TGTGCCAGCAGTTATTCGGGTCTCGGAAACACCATATATTTT. It yields the protein CASSYSGLGNTIYF.

Relative to its sample, this clonotype is medium-sized. The chain links TRBV5-1 to TRBJ2-1; D unresolved. The CDR3 totals 15 residues. V lost 1 base and J 0 bases, leaving 8 bases between the germline ends. From germline, CDR1 is SGHRS and CDR2 YFSETQ. In DNA form, the CDR3 reads TGCGCCAGCAGCTTGCCTGATAGCTCCTACAATGAGCAGTTCTTC. Translating gives CASSLPDSSYNEQFF.

Notes on this clonotype: This may stem from a read error, because a much larger clone lies one nucleotide away. The chain links TRBV5-6 to TRBJ2-7, with 7 bases fitting TRBD1. The germline V gene encodes CDR1 SGHDT and CDR2 YYEEEE. V shed 2 bases, J shed 5 bases, and the junction held 7 bases outside the gene matches. CDR3 size: 14 residues. The CDR3 region is CASSFPGGENEQYF. In DNA form, the CDR3 reads TGTGCCAGCAGCTTTCCAGGGGGAGAGAACGAGCAGTACTTC. Filled out from reference TRBV5-6 and TRBJ2-7, the complete variable domain reads DAGVTQSPTHLIKTRGQQVTLRCSPKSGHDTVSWYQQALGQGPQFIFQYYEEEERQRGNFPDRFSGHQFPNYSSELNVNALLLGDSALYLCASSFPGGENEQYFGPGTRLTVT.

This clonotype appeared many times. The chain recombines TRBV29-1 with TRBJ1-1; no clear D gene. There are 13 residues in the CDR3. Germline CDR1 SQVTM, CDR2 ANQGSEA. Trimming removed 2 bases from V and 5 bases from J, with 12 bases in between. The CDR3 here is CSVELGSGTEAFF. The CDR3 region has the DNA TGCAGCGTTGAATTGGGGAGTGGGACTGAAGCTTTCTTT.